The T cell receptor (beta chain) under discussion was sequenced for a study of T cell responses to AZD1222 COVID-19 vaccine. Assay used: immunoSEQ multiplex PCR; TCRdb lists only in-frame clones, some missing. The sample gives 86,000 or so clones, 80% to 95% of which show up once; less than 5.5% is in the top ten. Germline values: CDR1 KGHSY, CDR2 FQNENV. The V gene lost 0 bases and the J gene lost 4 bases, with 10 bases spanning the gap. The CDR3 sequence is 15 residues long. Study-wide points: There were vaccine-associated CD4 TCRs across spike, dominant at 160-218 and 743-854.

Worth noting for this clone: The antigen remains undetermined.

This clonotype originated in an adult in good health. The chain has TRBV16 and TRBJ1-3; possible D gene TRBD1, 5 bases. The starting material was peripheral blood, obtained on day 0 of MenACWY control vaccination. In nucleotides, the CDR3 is TGTGCCAGCAGCCAATCGGACGGGGGAGGAAACACCATATATTTT. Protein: CASSQSDGGGNTIYF. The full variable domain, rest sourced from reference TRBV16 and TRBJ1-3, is GEEVAQTPKHLVRGEGQKAKLYCAPIKGHSYVFWYQQVLKNEFKFLISFQNENVFDETGMPKERFSAKCLPNSPCSLEIQATKLEDSAVYFCASSQSDGGGNTIYFGEGSWLTVV.